The 12 T cell receptor beta chains presented below share a single source sample, sequenced in a study of beta chain features in type 1 diabetes. Investigators reverse transcribed all isolated RNA, so they sequenced expressed TCRB transcripts. Measured with immunoSEQ multiplex PCR; TCRdb has only the in-frame clones, and not every one. Here the sample spans around 500,000 clones, 25% to 35% being singletons. The sample taken for sequencing was naive CD4+ T cells from blood. Receptors were obtained from a man aged 18 to 35 in good health.

In its sample, this clone was seen a few times. The gene calls are TRBV5-4 and TRBJ2-1, with D unclear. Germline loops: CDR1 SGHNT, CDR2 YYREEE (reference sequence). V lost 10 bases to trimming and J lost 1 base, with 15 bases between them. The CDR3 totals 14 residues. The CDR3, as DNA: TGTGCCCTGAATTCGCTAATATCCTACAATGAGCAGTTCTTC. Translation gives CALNSLISYNEQFF.

The chain joins TRBV29-1 to TRBJ2-1; tentative D call: TRBD2 (5 bases). The CDR3 has 14 amino acids. V lost 6 bases to trimming and J lost 0 bases, with 12 bases between them. In germline, CDR1 is SQVTM, CDR2 ANQGSEA. DNA of the CDR3: TGCAGCGTACAAAAGCGGTCCTCCTACAATGAGCAGTTCTTC. It is translated as CSVQKRSSYNEQFF.

This chain connects TRBV5-1 to TRBJ2-2; no firm D call. Looked up from germline, CDR1 is SGHRS and CDR2 is YFSETQ. CDR3 length equals 12 residues. The V end was cut by 0 bases, the J end by 7 bases, with 4 bases between. The CDR3 is CASSLEVGELFF. CDR3 nucleotides: TGCGCCAGCAGCTTGGAGGTCGGGGAGCTGTTTTTT.

In this sample, this clone turned up a few times. The J gene is TRBJ2-1, the V gene TRBV5-1; 7 bases agree with TRBD2. Looked up from germline, CDR1 is SGHRS and CDR2 is YFSETQ. This CDR3 spans 16 amino acids. The trim removed 4 bases at V and 6 bases at J, leaving 13 bases unmatched. The CDR3 protein is CASSTRLAGAGNEQFF. Written as DNA, the CDR3 is TGCGCCAGCAGCACCCGGTTGGCGGGAGCGGGCAATGAGCAGTTCTTC.

A few counts support this clone. The chain has TRBV29-1 and TRBJ2-2; TRBD1 agrees at 8 bases. Trimming took 6 bases from V and 3 from J; bases not matched to a gene: 9. Germline V gene sequence: CDR1 SQVTM, CDR2 ANQGSEA. The CDR3 spans 15 residues. The CDR3 sequence: CSVRSTGEDTGELFF. CDR3 bases: TGCAGCGTACGTTCGACAGGGGAAGACACCGGGGAGCTGTTTTTT.

V is TRBV23-1 and J is TRBJ2-1; a possible D gene is TRBD2 (5 bases). TRBV23-1 is an ORF, with its function uncertain. The CDR3 sequence is 15 residues long. Between the trimmed V and J ends, which lost 8 bases and 3 bases, there was a span of 17 bases. The CDR3 bases are TGCGCCAGCGCCCGGGCTACGGCGGGCTACAATGAGCAGTTCTTC. Protein sequence: CASARATAGYNEQFF.

This clone was recorded a few times. The CDR3 DNA sequence: TGCAGCGTCGTGGAGAGGGGCAATCAGCCCCAGCATTTT. It encodes CSVVERGNQPQHF. The rearrangement uses TRBV29-1 and TRBJ1-5, with no clear D. V was clipped by 6 bases and J by 2 bases, with 11 bases between them. Germline V gene lookup returns CDR1 SQVTM and CDR2 ANQGSEA. This CDR3 comprises 13 residues.

This clone came up once. The rearrangement links TRBV5-4 to TRBJ2-3, with TRBD2 identical over 8 bases. The germline V gene encodes CDR1 SGHNT and CDR2 YYREEE (reference sequence). This CDR3 has 18 residues. V dropped 5 bases and J dropped 2; count of bases not matched to a gene: 16. Here the CDR3 reads CASRRIPPRREDTDTQYF. CDR3 nucleotide sequence: TGTGCCAGCAGACGCATACCCCCCAGGCGGGAGGACACAGATACGCAGTATTTT. The entire variable domain, with the rest obtained from reference TRBV5-4 and TRBJ2-3, is as follows: ETGVTQSPTHLIKTRGQQVTLRCSSQSGHNTVSWYQQALGQGPQFIFQYYREEENGRGNFPPRFSGLQFPNYSSELNVNALELDDSALYLCASRRIPPRREDTDTQYFGPGTRLTVL.

The chain uses TRBV27 and TRBJ2-1, with 15 bases fitting TRBD2. Looked up from germline, CDR1 is MNHEY and CDR2 is SMNVEV (reference sequence). The CDR3 sequence is 14 residues long. Losses at the gene ends were 6 bases for V and 6 bases for J; bases not matched to a gene: 0. CDR3 nucleotides: TGTGCCAGCAGGGGACTAGCGGGAGGCAATGAGCAGTTCTTC. Amino acid sequence: CASRGLAGGNEQFF.

The sample holds a few counts of this clone. The chain couples TRBV30 to TRBJ1-1, with 7 bases identical to TRBD1. The junction had 4 bases not matched to a gene; V was cut back by 3 bases and J by 0 bases. Germline V gives CDR1 GTSNPN, CDR2 SVGIG (reference sequence). CDR3 length equals 14 residues. The CDR3 spells CAWRSQGMNTEAFF. Written as DNA, the CDR3 is TGTGCCTGGAGGTCACAGGGGATGAACACTGAAGCTTTCTTT. Full variable domain (remainder filled in from reference TRBV30 and TRBJ1-1): SQTIHQWPATLVQPVGSPLSLECTVEGTSNPNLYWYRQAAGRGLQLLFYSVGIGQISSEVPQNLSASRPQDRQFILSSKKLLLSDSGFYLCAWRSQGMNTEAFFGQGTRLTVV.

This clone was observed a few times. This chain uses TRBV2 with TRBJ1-2; maybe TRBD1 (6 bases). The V end lost 3 bases, the J end lost 5 bases, and 22 bases lay between the germline ends. Germline lookup yields CDR1 SNHLY and CDR2 FYNNEI. The CDR3 loop spans 17 amino acids. The CDR3 DNA sequence: TGTGCCAGCAGTGACTGGCCAGCGACAGGAGGAAATTATGGCTACACCTTC. This gives the protein CASSDWPATGGNYGYTF.

The chain uses TRBV9 and TRBJ2-7; 9 bases are shared with TRBD1. Germline V gives CDR1 SGDLS, CDR2 YYNGEE. CDR3 size: 17 residues. The junction had 17 bases not matched to a gene; V was cut back by 4 bases and J by 6 bases. The CDR3 region has the DNA TGTGCCAGCAGCTCCCTCTCATCCGGGACAGGGATCGCCGAGCAGTACTTC. It codes for CASSSLSSGTGIAEQYF.